Sequencing of this T cell receptor (beta chain) was carried out in a study of OX40 agonist ivuxolimab in advanced cancers. Study-level results: More expanded clones were seen, on average, in CD8+ T cells than in CD4+.

Prior autoimmune disease or systemic immunosuppression barred patients. The timepoints at which blood was sampled were baseline, cycle 4 day 1, and cycle 7 day 1. Regarding this clone: Its antigen is undetermined.

Clones were read by immunoSEQ multiplex PCR, and TCRdb kept only the in-frame ones, dropping some. The sample lists 50,000 to 60,000 clones, approximately 90% occurring once. The CDR3 totals 16 residues. The chain has TRBV21-1 and TRBJ2-3; the table's D call TRBD2 went unverified against the DNA. TRBV21-1 is a pseudogene segment. Sequencing was performed on CD4+ or CD8+ T cells sorted from blood, taken in a trial of the OX40 agonist ivuxolimab. The receptor was isolated from an adult with an advanced solid tumor such as melanoma, head and neck, liver or kidney cancer. CDR3 residues: CASSKEGLAGTDTQYF. CDR3 nucleotide sequence: TGTGCCAGCAGCAAAGAGGGGCTAGCGGGGACAGATACGCAGTATTTT.